The 15 T cell receptor beta chains reported below all come from one sample, sequenced in a study of cytomegalovirus exposure and HLA in healthy donors (dated by TCRdb to about 2017). Libraries were constructed by the immunoSEQ multiplex PCR assay. For the multiplex PCR, a mixture combining 60 forward primers for TCR Vbeta segments and 13 reverse primers for TCR Jbeta segments was used. TCRdb carries this immuneACCESS record with in-frame sequences only. Its versions omit some clonotypes, under half of them owing to an unresolved V gene in the studies checked, with the rest unexplained. The sample table contains around 92,000 clones; only one count was recorded for approximately 72% of them. Around 14% of the sample is held by the ten biggest clonotypes. The sample comprised PBMCs. The receptors originated from a woman aged 70-85 years in good health and CMV-seropositive.

The CDR3 spells CASRRGRDSPLHF. The CDR3, as DNA: TGTGCCAGCCGTAGGGGGCGGGATTCACCCCTCCACTTT. V gene TRBV6-6 combines with J gene TRBJ1-6; 7 bases fit TRBD1. Unmatched junction bases numbered 6, after V lost 8 bases and J lost 8 bases. Looked up from germline, CDR1 is MNHNY and CDR2 is SVGAGI (reference sequence). CDR3 length: 13 amino acids.

The chain has TRBV18 and TRBJ1-6, with D tentatively TRBD1 (6 bases). V shed 1 base and J shed 1 base, with 11 bases lying between them. The germline gives CDR1 KGHSH, CDR2 LQKENI. The CDR3 covers 17 residues. DNA for the CDR3: TGTGCCAGCTCACCACTCGAGGGGGTTTCCTATAATTCACCCCTCCACTTT. This sequence encodes CASSPLEGVSYNSPLHF.

The chain employs TRBV19 and TRBJ2-3; 7 positions match TRBD2. V lost 0 bases, J lost 3 bases, and 3 bases stayed unmatched. Germline CDR1 LNHDA, CDR2 SQIVND (reference sequence). The CDR3 loop spans 15 amino acids. CDR3 DNA: TGTGCCAGTAGTATAGATGGCGGGAGTACAGATACGCAGTATTTT. It encodes CASSIDGGSTDTQYF.

The chain carries TRBV2 and TRBJ1-3, with TRBD1 matching over 8 bases. This CDR3 has 14 amino acids. V was pared by 5 bases and J by 3 bases, with 3 bases of the junction left unmatched. Germline V gene data show CDR1 as SNHLY and CDR2 as FYNNEI. The CDR3 loop reads CASSQTGDGNTIYF. In DNA, the CDR3 is TGTGCCAGCAGTCAGACAGGGGATGGAAACACCATATATTTT.

The chain joins TRBV6-1 to TRBJ2-2, with 9 bases matching TRBD1. The J segment lost 6 bases and the V segment lost 5 bases, leaving 7 bases of the junction unmatched. Germline values: CDR1 MNHNS, CDR2 SASEGT. The CDR3 consists of 15 residues. DNA for the CDR3: TGTGCCAGCAGTAGGGGACAGGGCGTTTCCGGGGAGCTGTTTTTT. It yields the protein CASSRGQGVSGELFF.

The CDR3, as DNA: TGTGCCAGCAGTGGCCTTGGGACTAGAGACACAGATACGCAGTATTTT. It specifies CASSGLGTRDTDTQYF. This chain uses TRBV28 with TRBJ2-3; 8 bases align to TRBD2. CDR1 and CDR2 from the germline V gene are MDHEN and SYDVKM. The length of the CDR3 is 16 residues. Losses at the gene ends were 5 bases for V and 2 bases for J; bases not matched to a gene: 9. The whole variable domain, filled in from reference TRBV28 and TRBJ2-3, reads DVKVTQSSRYLVKRTGEKVFLECVQDMDHENMFWYRQDPGLGLRLIYFSYDVKMKEKGDIPEGYSVSREKKERFSLILESASTNQTSMYLCASSGLGTRDTDTQYFGPGTRLTVL.

The gene calls are TRBV30 and TRBJ2-7; 9 nucleotides line up with TRBD2. Germline V gene lookup returns CDR1 GTSNPN and CDR2 SVGIG (reference sequence). The CDR3 runs 15 residues. Germline trimming cut 0 bases from V and 6 bases from J; bases unmatched to any gene: 9. CDR3 in DNA: TGTGCCTGGAGTGTACTGCTAGCGGGGAAGGGCGAGCAGTACTTC. Its protein product is CAWSVLLAGKGEQYF.

The gene calls are TRBV4-2 and TRBJ2-3, with 8 bases fitting TRBD1. The junction had 15 bases not matched to a gene; V was cut back by 2 bases and J by 11 bases. The CDR3 contains 16 residues. Germline V gives CDR1 LGHNA, CDR2 YNFKEQ. CDR3 coding DNA: TGTGCCAGCAGCCAACGGACAGGGTCCCCGCCGGGAGAGCAGTATTTT. Translating gives CASSQRTGSPPGEQYF.

J is TRBJ2-7 and V is TRBV19, with D possibly TRBD1 on 6 matching bases. The CDR3 consists of 13 residues. Germline CDR1 and CDR2: LNHDA and SQIVND (reference sequence). With 5 bases removed from V and 5 bases from J, the gap between germline ends came to 13 bases. CDR3 in amino acids: CASSLQGPNEQYF. CDR3 bases: TGTGCCAGTAGTCTACAGGGTCCCAACGAGCAGTACTTC.

The chain is built from TRBV25-1 and TRBJ2-2; 7 bases match TRBD2. This CDR3 is built from 15 residues. V gave up 0 bases and J gave up 5 bases; unmatched junction bases: 3. CDR1 is MGHDK and CDR2 is SYGVNS in the germline V gene. CDR3 region: CASSEYTGGTGELFF. In nucleotides, the CDR3 is TGTGCCAGCAGTGAATATACCGGGGGGACCGGGGAGCTGTTTTTT.

This rearrangement joins TRBV6-4 to TRBJ2-1; 12 nucleotides align to TRBD2. CDR3 length: 15 amino acids. Germline V gene lookup returns CDR1 MRHNA and CDR2 SNTAGT. The V gene end was trimmed by 6 bases and the J gene end by 4 bases; junction bases not matched to a gene: 4. In DNA, the CDR3 is TGTGCCAGCAGCCCGACTAGCGGGGGTTACAATGAGCAGTTCTTC. Residues: CASSPTSGGYNEQFF.

The rearrangement links TRBV7-8 to TRBJ1-5; 7 nucleotides align to TRBD1. Germline values: CDR1 SGHVS, CDR2 FQNEAQ. V gave up 5 bases and J gave up 2 bases; unmatched junction bases: 9. The CDR3 is 16 amino acids. The CDR3 DNA is TGTGCCAGCAGCCCAGGGGGTCCTACGGGCAATCAGCCCCAGCATTTT. Translated: CASSPGGPTGNQPQHF.

CDR3 protein: CASSPTGGFMKNYGYTF. The CDR3, as DNA: TGTGCCAGCAGCCCGACAGGGGGCTTCATGAAGAACTATGGCTACACCTTC. This chain connects TRBV7-2 to TRBJ1-2; 10 bases map to TRBD1. This CDR3 has 17 amino acids. Trimming cost V 5 bases and J 2 bases; bases outside gene matches: 11. The germline gives CDR1 SGHTA, CDR2 FQGNSA.

The chain links TRBV11-2 to TRBJ1-4; 8 bases agree with TRBD1. With V trimmed by 4 bases and J by 5 bases, 6 bases remained unmatched. CDR1 and CDR2 (germline): SGHAT, FQNNGV. This CDR3 region has 15 residues. CDR3 sequence: CASSSGQGGNEKLFF. CDR3 in DNA: TGTGCCAGCAGCTCAGGACAGGGTGGGAATGAAAAACTGTTTTTT.

Concerning this clone itself: Other nucleotide sequences in the sample specify the same CDR3. The V call is TRBV5-6, the J call TRBJ2-2; TRBD1 matches 8 bases. The V segment lost 0 bases and the J segment 3 bases; nucleotides outside the gene matches: 1. Per germline, CDR1 SGHDT and CDR2 YYEEEE. The CDR3 covers 15 residues. The CDR3 protein is CASSLVQGDTGELFF. For the CDR3, the DNA is TGTGCCAGCAGCTTGGTACAGGGGGACACCGGGGAGCTGTTTTTT.